One sample yielded the 30 T cell receptor beta chains listed below, sequenced in a study of blood T cell repertoires in COVID-19. TCRdb's table, derived via immunoSEQ multiplex PCR, lists solely in-frame clones and lacks some. The table includes over 70,000 clones, around 75% detected once. Specimen: peripheral blood. These receptors all come from a man between 65 and 85 years old with COVID-19, enrolled during active disease.

The chain is built from TRBV5-1 and TRBJ2-3; no firm D call. The CDR3 sequence is 16 residues long. Germline values: CDR1 SGHRS, CDR2 YFSETQ. V was clipped by 2 bases and J by 2 bases, with 15 bases between them. CDR3 coding DNA: TGCGCCAGCAGCTTACAGAATCAGAACCCCACAGATACGCAGTATTTT. It specifies CASSLQNQNPTDTQYF.

This clone occurred once. V gene TRBV6-2 or TRBV6-3 combines with J gene TRBJ2-5; 8 nucleotides agree with TRBD1. Germline loops: CDR1 MNHEY, CDR2 SVGEGT. The CDR3 has 13 residues. J gave up 5 bases and V 6 bases, and 5 bases lay outside the gene matches. This CDR3 is CASSPGQDETQYF. In DNA, the CDR3 is TGTGCCAGCAGCCCGGGACAGGATGAGACCCAGTACTTC.

This chain joins TRBV3-1 (or the pseudogene TRBV3-2) and TRBJ2-7; tentatively, D is TRBD2 (6 bases). Deletions cut 4 bases from V and 4 bases from J, with 14 bases between. The V gene's germline CDR1 is LGHDT and CDR2 YNNKEL (reference sequence). CDR3 length equals 14 residues. The chain's CDR3 is CASSPFGGAYEQYF. As DNA, the CDR3 is TGTGCCAGCAGCCCCTTCGGAGGGGCTTACGAGCAGTACTTC.

The chain is built from TRBV28 and TRBJ1-2; 8 nucleotides match TRBD1. The CDR3 contains 14 residues. The germline CDR1 and CDR2 sequences are MDHEN and SYDVKM. The ends lost 4 bases at V and 4 bases at J; junction bases unmatched: 5. This CDR3 reads CASSSGQGSYGYTF. The DNA of the CDR3 is TGTGCCAGCAGTTCCGGACAGGGCTCCTATGGCTACACCTTC.

This clone was recorded once. The V call is TRBV6-1, the J call TRBJ2-7; D possibly corresponds to TRBD2 (5 bases). There are 12 residues in the CDR3. Germline lookup yields CDR1 MNHNS and CDR2 SASEGT. Trimming removed 3 bases at V and 4 bases at J, with 7 bases between. The DNA of the CDR3 is TGTGCCAGCAGTGAGAGGGTATACGAGCAGTACTTC. Its translation is CASSERVYEQYF.

This clone was observed a handful of times. This chain joins TRBV7-8 and TRBJ1-4; 10 bases line up with TRBD1. J lost 7 bases, V lost 5 bases, and 10 bases had no gene match. The CDR3 covers 16 residues. Germline CDR1 is SGHVS and CDR2 is FQNEAQ. The CDR3, as DNA: TGTGCCAGCAGCATTCTCCGACAGGGGGCCTTTGAAAAACTGTTTTTT. This codes for CASSILRQGAFEKLFF.

The chain carries TRBV28 and TRBJ1-2; the D is unclear. Trimming removed 2 bases at V and 0 bases at J, with 4 bases between. Germline V gene data show CDR1 as MDHEN and CDR2 as SYDVKM. This CDR3 comprises 13 residues. The CDR3 here is CASSLGTNYGYTF. The CDR3 nucleotides are TGTGCCAGCAGTTTAGGCACTAACTATGGCTACACCTTC.

The J gene is TRBJ2-1, the V gene TRBV28; 11 bases line up with TRBD2. This CDR3 is 17 amino acids long. The ends lost 6 bases at V and 0 bases at J; junction bases unmatched: 7. The germline CDR1 and CDR2 sequences are MDHEN and SYDVKM. In nucleotides, the CDR3 is TGTGCCAGCAGCCGGCGACTAGCGGGAAGCTCCTACAATGAGCAGTTCTTC. Encoded protein: CASSRRLAGSSYNEQFF.

This sequence joins TRBV5-1 and TRBJ1-4, with a tentative D call TRBD1 (6 bases). V lost 2 bases and J 2 bases, leaving 13 bases between the germline ends. CDR1 and CDR2 (germline): SGHRS, YFSETQ. The CDR3 extends over 16 amino acids. The CDR3 reads CASSFSQGRTNEKLFF. CDR3 DNA: TGCGCCAGCAGCTTTTCACAGGGACGGACTAATGAAAAACTGTTTTTT.

This clone was counted only a few times. The V call is TRBV11-3, the J call TRBJ1-1, with TRBD1 matching 10 bases. The J segment lost 5 bases and the V segment lost 5 bases, leaving 8 bases of the junction unmatched. Per germline, CDR1 SGHNT and CDR2 YENEEA. The CDR3 consists of 15 residues. For the CDR3, the DNA is TGTGCCAGCAGCCCCTCCGGGACAGGGGATACTGAAGCTTTCTTT. It is translated as CASSPSGTGDTEAFF.

This clone has just one count. The rearrangement links TRBV5-1 to TRBJ2-2; a possible D gene is TRBD1 (5 bases). The ends were cut back, 3 bases at V and 5 bases at J, with 8 bases in the middle. Germline CDR1 is SGHRS and CDR2 is YFSETQ. CDR3 length equals 13 residues. The CDR3 DNA sequence: TGCGCCAGCAGCTCTCAGGGAACCGGGGAGCTGTTTTTT. Amino acids: CASSSQGTGELFF.

This chain links TRBV5-1 with TRBJ2-7; perhaps TRBD2 as D (6 bases). Germline values: CDR1 SGHRS, CDR2 YFSETQ. V lost 0 bases, J lost 0 bases, and 13 bases lay in between. The CDR3 consists of 16 residues. The DNA of the CDR3 is TGCGCCAGCAGCTTGGGGCATGGACTAAGCTCCTACGAGCAGTACTTC. This gives the protein CASSLGHGLSSYEQYF.

The J gene is TRBJ1-2, the V gene TRBV28; 11 bases are shared with TRBD1. Trimming took 5 bases from V and 4 from J; bases not matched to a gene: 6. Looked up from germline, CDR1 is MDHEN and CDR2 is SYDVKM. This CDR3 spans 15 amino acids. The CDR3 coding sequence is TGTGCCAGCAGTGATCCGGGACAGGGGGTCTATGGCTACACCTTC. It encodes CASSDPGQGVYGYTF.

CDR3 nucleotide sequence: TGTGCCAGCAGCCAGAGCGGGAGCAGGTACCAAGAGACCCAGTACTTC. It is translated as CASSQSGSRYQETQYF. The V gene is TRBV7-9, the J gene TRBJ2-5; TRBD2 matches 8 bases. The J segment lost 0 bases and the V segment lost 5 bases, leaving 8 bases of the junction unmatched. Germline V gene sequence: CDR1 SEHNR, CDR2 FQNEAQ (reference sequence). CDR3 length: 16 residues.

Only one count was recorded for this clone. The V call is TRBV5-6, the J call TRBJ1-3, with D perhaps matching TRBD1 (5 bases). In germline, CDR1 is SGHDT, CDR2 YYEEEE. V was shortened by 0 bases and J by 2 bases, with 15 bases between the two germline ends. The CDR3 loop spans 17 amino acids. The CDR3 DNA is TGTGCCAGCAGCTTGGGGCGGGGGTCGTACACTGGAAACACCATATATTTT. Its protein is CASSLGRGSYTGNTIYF.

The chain joins TRBV7-3 to TRBJ2-1, with D tentatively TRBD2 (7 bases). The V end lost 2 bases, the J end lost 4 bases, and 12 bases lay between the germline ends. The germline V gene has CDR1 SGHTA and CDR2 FQGTGA. The CDR3 extends over 15 amino acids. In DNA form, the CDR3 reads TGTGCCAGCAGCTTAGGCGGGGGCCTTTACAATGAGCAGTTCTTC. Its translation: CASSLGGGLYNEQFF.

V is TRBV7-2 and J is TRBJ2-7; the D is unclear. V lost 5 bases, J lost 1 base, and 6 bases lay in between. CDR3 length: 12 amino acids. Germline assignment: CDR1 SGHTA and CDR2 FQGNSA. CDR3 nucleotide sequence: TGTGCCAGCAGCGCTACTTCCTACGAGCAGTACTTC. It encodes CASSATSYEQYF.

The genes are TRBV6-5 and TRBJ1-1; D remains unclear. CDR3 size: 14 residues. Germline V gene sequence: CDR1 MNHEY, CDR2 SVGAGI. Trimming cost V 7 bases and J 0 bases, with 12 bases left between them. The CDR3 loop reads CASKEQTMNTEAFF. The CDR3 region has the DNA TGTGCCAGCAAGGAACAGACCATGAACACTGAAGCTTTCTTT.

This chain connects TRBV19 to TRBJ2-2; weak D call: TRBD1 (5 bases). The CDR3 has 15 residues. From germline, CDR1 is LNHDA and CDR2 SQIVND (reference sequence). Trimming left V 3 bases short and J 0 bases short, with 8 bases between. The CDR3 nucleotides are TGTGCCAGTAGTATCGACAGCACGAACACCGGGGAGCTGTTTTTT. Translated, it gives CASSIDSTNTGELFF.

The rearrangement joins TRBV18 to TRBJ2-7, with 9 bases fitting TRBD1. CDR3 length: 14 residues. Trimming took 1 base from V and 5 from J; bases not matched to a gene: 3. Germline V gene data show CDR1 as KGHSH and CDR2 as LQKENI. The CDR3 reads CASSPRGQGDEQYF. The CDR3 DNA follows: TGTGCCAGCTCACCACGGGGACAGGGTGACGAGCAGTACTTC.

The gene calls are TRBV3-1 (or the pseudogene TRBV3-2) and TRBJ1-1; D remains unclear. Per germline, CDR1 LGHDT and CDR2 YNNKEL (reference sequence). The CDR3 covers 13 residues. Trimming took 0 bases from V and 8 from J, leaving 10 bases between them. DNA of the CDR3: TGTGCCAGCAGCCAAGAAACAGTCGTAGAAGCTTTCTTT. As protein: CASSQETVVEAFF.

The V and J genes are TRBV12-3 or TRBV12-4 and TRBJ1-5; possible D gene TRBD1, 6 bases. The V gene lost 5 bases and the J gene lost 2 bases, with 7 bases spanning the gap. CDR3 length: 13 residues. CDR3 residues: CASSRQGNQPQHF. CDR3 coding DNA: TGTGCCAGCAGTCGACAGGGCAATCAGCCCCAGCATTTT.

V usage is TRBV4-2 and J usage is TRBJ1-6, with TRBD1 identical over 7 bases. The V and J ends lost 3 bases and 8 bases, in that order; junction bases with no gene match: 7. CDR3 length equals 15 residues. In germline, CDR1 is LGHNA, CDR2 YNFKEQ. The CDR3 loop reads CASSQEGAEDSPLHF. CDR3 nucleotides: TGTGCCAGCAGCCAGGAGGGGGCCGAAGATTCACCCCTCCACTTT.

The CDR3 DNA reads TGCAGCGTTGAGGGGCAGTGGGAAGCTTTCTTT. Amino acids: CSVEGQWEAFF. The gene calls are TRBV29-1 and TRBJ1-1, with D tentatively TRBD1 (5 bases). Germline V gene lookup returns CDR1 SQVTM and CDR2 ANQGSEA. The CDR3 runs to 11 residues. Trimming removed 3 bases at V and 8 bases at J, with 10 bases between.

The chain recombines TRBV9 with TRBJ2-1, with D unresolved. CDR3 size: 13 residues. CDR1 is SGDLS, CDR2 YYNGEE, per germline. V shed 7 bases and J shed 6 bases, with 14 bases lying between them. CDR3 nucleotides: TGTGCCAGCTCCCGGTATCCCGGCAATGAGCAGTTCTTC. Its protein is CASSRYPGNEQFF.

The table lists this clone with a few counts. The genes are TRBV19 and TRBJ1-5; D is unclear. Germline V CDR1 and CDR2: LNHDA, SQIVND (reference sequence). The V end was cut by 5 bases, the J end by 5 bases, with 22 bases between. This CDR3 is 17 amino acids long. CDR3 loop: CASSSLKFTNADQPQHF. The DNA for the CDR3 is TGTGCCAGTAGTTCCCTGAAGTTTACCAATGCAGATCAGCCCCAGCATTTT.

This clone came up a few times. This chain connects TRBV9 to TRBJ2-1; TRBD2 matches at 7 bases. The germline gives CDR1 SGDLS, CDR2 YYNGEE. CDR3 length equals 14 residues. The ends lost 0 bases at V and 9 bases at J; junction bases unmatched: 6. The CDR3 DNA sequence: TGTGCCAGCAGCGTAGCGGGGCGGGGGTTTGAGCAGTTCTTC. Protein: CASSVAGRGFEQFF.

This chain's CDR3 is CASSLDTGSYNEQFF. CDR3 nucleotides: TGTGCCAGCAGCTTAGACACAGGCTCCTACAATGAGCAGTTCTTC. The chain recombines TRBV11-2 with TRBJ2-1; D is perhaps TRBD1 (5 bases). The V gene lost 0 bases and the J gene lost 0 bases, with 6 bases spanning the gap. The germline V gene encodes CDR1 SGHAT and CDR2 FQNNGV. The CDR3 loop spans 15 amino acids.

The rearrangement joins TRBV4-3 to TRBJ1-1; D remains ambiguous. The germline V and J ends were trimmed by 0 bases and 1 base, with 3 bases remaining between them. Germline values: CDR1 LGHNA, CDR2 YSLEER. The length of the CDR3 is 13 residues. CDR3 DNA sequence: TGCGCCAGCAGCCAAGACAAGAACACTGAAGCTTTCTTT. This codes for CASSQDKNTEAFF.

The chain recombines TRBV5-6 with TRBJ2-3, with TRBD2 as a possible D gene (5 bases). V gave up 7 bases and J gave up 6 bases, with 21 bases separating them. The CDR3 has 15 amino acids. From germline, CDR1 is SGHDT and CDR2 YYEEEE. This chain's CDR3 is CASPPRWPEVDTQYF. As DNA, the CDR3 is TGTGCCAGCCCTCCCCGTTGGCCGGAGGTGGATACGCAGTATTTT.